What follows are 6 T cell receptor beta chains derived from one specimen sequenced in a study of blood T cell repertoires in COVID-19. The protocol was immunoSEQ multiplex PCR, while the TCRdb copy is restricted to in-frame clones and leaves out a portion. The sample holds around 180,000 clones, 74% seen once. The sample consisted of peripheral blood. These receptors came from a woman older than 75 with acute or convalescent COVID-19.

This chain's CDR3 is CASRSGWTGGAGGTEAFF. DNA for the CDR3: TGTGCCAGCCGATCCGGTTGGACAGGGGGCGCTGGGGGGACTGAAGCTTTCTTT. The chain recombines TRBV27 with TRBJ1-1; 11 bases are shared with TRBD1. Trimming at V came to 8 bases and at J to 5 bases, leaving 19 bases not matched to a gene. CDR1 and CDR2 from the germline V gene are MNHEY and SMNVEV (reference sequence). This CDR3 comprises 18 residues.

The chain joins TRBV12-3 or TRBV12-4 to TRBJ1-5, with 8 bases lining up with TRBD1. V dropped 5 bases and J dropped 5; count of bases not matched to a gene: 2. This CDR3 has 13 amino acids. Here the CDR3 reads CASSVTGDQPQHF. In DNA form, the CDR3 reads TGTGCCAGCAGTGTGACAGGGGATCAGCCCCAGCATTTT.

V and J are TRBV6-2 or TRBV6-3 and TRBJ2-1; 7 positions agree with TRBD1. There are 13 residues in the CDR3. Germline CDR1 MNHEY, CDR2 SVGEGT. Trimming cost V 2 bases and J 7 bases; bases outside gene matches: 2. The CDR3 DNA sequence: TGTGCCAGCAGTTACGGGACAGAGAATGAGCAGTTCTTC. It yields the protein CASSYGTENEQFF.

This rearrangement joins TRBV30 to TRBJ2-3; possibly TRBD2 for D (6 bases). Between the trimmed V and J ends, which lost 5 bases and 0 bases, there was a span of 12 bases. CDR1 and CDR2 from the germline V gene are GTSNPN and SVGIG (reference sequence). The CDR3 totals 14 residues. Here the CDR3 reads CAWESSGSTDTQYF. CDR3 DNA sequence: TGTGCCTGGGAAAGTAGCGGTAGCACAGATACGCAGTATTTT.

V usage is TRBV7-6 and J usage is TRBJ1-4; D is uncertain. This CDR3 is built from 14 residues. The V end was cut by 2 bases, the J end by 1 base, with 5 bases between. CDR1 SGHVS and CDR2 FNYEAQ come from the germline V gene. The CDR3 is CASSLSQTNEKLFF. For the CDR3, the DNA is TGTGCCAGCAGCTTAAGCCAAACTAATGAAAAACTGTTTTTT.

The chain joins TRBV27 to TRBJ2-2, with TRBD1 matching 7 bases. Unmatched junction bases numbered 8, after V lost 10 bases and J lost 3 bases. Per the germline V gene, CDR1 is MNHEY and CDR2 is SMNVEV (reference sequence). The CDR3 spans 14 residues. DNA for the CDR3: TGTGCCACTACCCGGGACAGCTACACCGGGGAGCTGTTTTTT. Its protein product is CATTRDSYTGELFF.